The clone carrying this T cell receptor (beta chain) was seen many times. The sequence runs out 3 residues before the end of the CDR3; the remainder is reconstructed from the germline J gene. Heparinized whole blood, about 5 to 8.5 ml, came from each donor. This record comes from a study of T cell clonality in common variable immunodeficiency. V was clipped by 4 bases and J by 6 bases; unmatched bases: 9. Germline V gene data show CDR1 as SGDLS and CDR2 as YYNGEE. The length of the CDR3 is 15 residues. Clones were sequenced by immunoSEQ multiplex PCR, and TCRdb holds only the in-frame ones, with some missing. The sample shows some 50,000 clones, none of them appearing just once.

The sequenced sample consisted of peripheral blood mononuclear cells. This clonotype originated in a person between 18 and 75 years old in good health. This rearrangement joins TRBV9 to TRBJ2-1, with 8 bases fitting TRBD2. The covered CDR3 bases are TGTGCCAGCAGCCTTCGGGGGGGAGATCCCAATGAG. It encodes CASSLRGGDPNE. The whole CDR3 protein reads CASSLRGGDPNEQFF.